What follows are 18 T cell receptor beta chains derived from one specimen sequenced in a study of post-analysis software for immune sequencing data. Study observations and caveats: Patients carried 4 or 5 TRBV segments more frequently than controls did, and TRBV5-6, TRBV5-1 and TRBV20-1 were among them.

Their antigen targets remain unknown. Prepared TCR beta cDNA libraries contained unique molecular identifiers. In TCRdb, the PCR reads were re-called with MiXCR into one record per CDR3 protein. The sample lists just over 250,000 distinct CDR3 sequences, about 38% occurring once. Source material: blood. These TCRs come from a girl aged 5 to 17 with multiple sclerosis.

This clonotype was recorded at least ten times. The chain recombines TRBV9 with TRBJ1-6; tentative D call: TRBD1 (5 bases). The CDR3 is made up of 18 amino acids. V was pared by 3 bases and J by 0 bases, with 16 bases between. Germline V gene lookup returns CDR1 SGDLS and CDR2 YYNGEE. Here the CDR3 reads CASSEGQAASSYNSPLHF. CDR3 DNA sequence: TGTGCCAGCAGCGAGGGGCAGGCGGCGAGCTCCTATAATTCACCCCTCCACTTT.

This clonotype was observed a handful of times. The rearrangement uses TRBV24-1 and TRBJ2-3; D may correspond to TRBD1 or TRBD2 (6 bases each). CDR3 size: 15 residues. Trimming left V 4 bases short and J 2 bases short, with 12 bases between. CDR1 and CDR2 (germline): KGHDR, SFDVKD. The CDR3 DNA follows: TGTGCCACCAGTGAGGGGGCGGGACACACAGATACGCAGTATTTT. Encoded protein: CATSEGAGHTDTQYF.

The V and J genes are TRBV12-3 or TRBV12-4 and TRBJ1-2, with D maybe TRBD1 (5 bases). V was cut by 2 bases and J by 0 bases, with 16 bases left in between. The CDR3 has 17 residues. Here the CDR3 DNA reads TGTGCCAGCAGTTTAAAGAGGACGGGGGATGCTAACTATGGCTACACCTTC. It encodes CASSLKRTGDANYGYTF.

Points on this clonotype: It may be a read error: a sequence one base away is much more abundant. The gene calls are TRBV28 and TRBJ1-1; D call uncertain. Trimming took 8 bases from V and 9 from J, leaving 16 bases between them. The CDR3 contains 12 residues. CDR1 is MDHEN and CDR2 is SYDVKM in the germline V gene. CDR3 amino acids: CASAVQIPKAFF. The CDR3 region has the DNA TGTGCCAGCGCTGTTCAGATCCCTAAAGCTTTCTTT.

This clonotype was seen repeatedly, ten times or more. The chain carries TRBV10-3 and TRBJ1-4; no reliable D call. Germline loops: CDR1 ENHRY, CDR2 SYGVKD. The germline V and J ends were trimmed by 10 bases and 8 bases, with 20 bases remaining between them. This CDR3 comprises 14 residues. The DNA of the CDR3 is TGTGCCACAGCGCCTGGGAGGGAGGGCGAAAAACTGTTTTTT. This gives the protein CATAPGREGEKLFF.

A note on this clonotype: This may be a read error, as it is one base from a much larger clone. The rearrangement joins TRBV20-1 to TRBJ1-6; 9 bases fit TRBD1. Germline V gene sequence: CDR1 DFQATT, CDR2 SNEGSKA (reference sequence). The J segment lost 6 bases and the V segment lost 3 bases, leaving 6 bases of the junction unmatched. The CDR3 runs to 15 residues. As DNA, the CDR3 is TGCAGTGCTAGGTTACAGGGGGCTCTTAATTCACCCCTCCACTTT. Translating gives CSARLQGALNSPLHF.

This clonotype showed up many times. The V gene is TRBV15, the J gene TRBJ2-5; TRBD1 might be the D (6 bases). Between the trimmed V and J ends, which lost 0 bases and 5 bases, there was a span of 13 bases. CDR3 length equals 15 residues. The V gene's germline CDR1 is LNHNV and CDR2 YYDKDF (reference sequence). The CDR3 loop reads CATSRDPGVGETQYF. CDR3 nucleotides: TGTGCCACCAGCAGAGATCCAGGGGTGGGGGAGACCCAGTACTTC.

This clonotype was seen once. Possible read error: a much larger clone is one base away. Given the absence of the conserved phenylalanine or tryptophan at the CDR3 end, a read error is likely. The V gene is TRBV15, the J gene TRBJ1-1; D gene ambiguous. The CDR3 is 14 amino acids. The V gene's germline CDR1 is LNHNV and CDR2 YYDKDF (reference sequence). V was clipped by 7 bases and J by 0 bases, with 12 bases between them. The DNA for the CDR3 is TGTGCCACCACCCTTACCGCATTGAACACTGAAGCTTTCGTT. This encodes CATTLTALNTEAFV.

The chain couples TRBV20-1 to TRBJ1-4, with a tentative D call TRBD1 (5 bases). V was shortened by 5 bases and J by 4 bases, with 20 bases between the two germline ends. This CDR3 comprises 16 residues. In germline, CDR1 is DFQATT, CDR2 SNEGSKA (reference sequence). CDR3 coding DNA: TGCAGTGCTGTTGGTGTCCAGGGCTGGGATAATGAAAAACTGTTTTTT. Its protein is CSAVGVQGWDNEKLFF.

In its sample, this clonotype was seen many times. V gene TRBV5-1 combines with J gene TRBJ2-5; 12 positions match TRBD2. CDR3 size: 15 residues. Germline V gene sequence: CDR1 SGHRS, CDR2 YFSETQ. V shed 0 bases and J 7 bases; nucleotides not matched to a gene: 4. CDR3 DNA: TGCGCCAGCAGCTTGGCTAGCGGGGGGGCATGGACCCAGTACTTC. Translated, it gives CASSLASGGAWTQYF.

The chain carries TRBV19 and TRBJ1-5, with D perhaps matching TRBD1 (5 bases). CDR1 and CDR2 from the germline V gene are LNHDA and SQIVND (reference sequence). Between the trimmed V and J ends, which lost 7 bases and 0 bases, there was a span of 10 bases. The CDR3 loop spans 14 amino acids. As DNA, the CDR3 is TGTGCCAGTATAGGGGTAAATAGCAATCAGCCCCAGCATTTT. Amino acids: CASIGVNSNQPQHF.

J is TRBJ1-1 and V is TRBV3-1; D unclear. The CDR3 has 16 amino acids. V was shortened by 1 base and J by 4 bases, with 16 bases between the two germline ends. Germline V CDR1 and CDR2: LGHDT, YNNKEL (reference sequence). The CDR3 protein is CASSQGQNLVGTEAFF. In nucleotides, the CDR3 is TGTGCCAGCAGCCAAGGGCAAAACCTAGTGGGCACTGAAGCTTTCTTT.

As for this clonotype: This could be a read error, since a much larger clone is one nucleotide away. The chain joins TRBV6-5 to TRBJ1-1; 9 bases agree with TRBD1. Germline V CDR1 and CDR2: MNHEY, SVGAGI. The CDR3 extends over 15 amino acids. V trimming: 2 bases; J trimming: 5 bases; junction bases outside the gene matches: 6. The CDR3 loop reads CASSYTGQGGTEAFF. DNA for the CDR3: TGTGCCAGCAGTTACACGGGACAGGGAGGGACTGAAGCTTTCTTT.

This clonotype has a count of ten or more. The CDR3 sequence: CSAGGQGDTDTQYF. Written as DNA, the CDR3 is TGCAGTGCTGGCGGGCAGGGAGACACAGATACGCAGTATTTT. The genes are TRBV20-1 and TRBJ2-3, with D perhaps TRBD1 or TRBD2 (5 bases each). The CDR3 is 14 residues long. Germline lookup yields CDR1 DFQATT and CDR2 SNEGSKA (reference sequence). V was pared by 5 bases and J by 2 bases, with 14 bases between.

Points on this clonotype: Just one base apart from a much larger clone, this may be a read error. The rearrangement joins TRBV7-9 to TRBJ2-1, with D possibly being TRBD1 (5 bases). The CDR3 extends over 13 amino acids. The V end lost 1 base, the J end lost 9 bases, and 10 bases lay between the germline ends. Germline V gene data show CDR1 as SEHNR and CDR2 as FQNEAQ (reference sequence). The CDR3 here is CASSLEGSTEQFF. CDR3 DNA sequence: TGTGCCAGCAGCTTAGAGGGGTCAACTGAGCAGTTCTTC.

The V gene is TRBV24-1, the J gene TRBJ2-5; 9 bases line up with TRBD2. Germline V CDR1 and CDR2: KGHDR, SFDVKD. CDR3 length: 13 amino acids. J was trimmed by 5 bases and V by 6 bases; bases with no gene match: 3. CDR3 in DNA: TGTGCCACCAGTCTAGCGGGAAATGAGACCCAGTACTTC. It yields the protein CATSLAGNETQYF.

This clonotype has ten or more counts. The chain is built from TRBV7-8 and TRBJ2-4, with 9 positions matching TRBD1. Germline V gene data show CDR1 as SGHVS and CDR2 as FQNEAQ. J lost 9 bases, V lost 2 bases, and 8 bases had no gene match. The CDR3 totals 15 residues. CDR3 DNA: TGTGCCAGCAGCTTAATGGGACAGGGAACCGGCATTCAGTACTTC. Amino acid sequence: CASSLMGQGTGIQYF.

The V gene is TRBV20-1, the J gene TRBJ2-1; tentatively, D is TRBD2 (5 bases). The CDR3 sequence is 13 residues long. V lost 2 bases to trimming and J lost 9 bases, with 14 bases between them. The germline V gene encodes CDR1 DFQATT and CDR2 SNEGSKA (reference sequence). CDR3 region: CSARPHSDGEQFF. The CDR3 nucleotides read TGCAGTGCTAGACCACATAGCGATGGTGAGCAGTTCTTC.